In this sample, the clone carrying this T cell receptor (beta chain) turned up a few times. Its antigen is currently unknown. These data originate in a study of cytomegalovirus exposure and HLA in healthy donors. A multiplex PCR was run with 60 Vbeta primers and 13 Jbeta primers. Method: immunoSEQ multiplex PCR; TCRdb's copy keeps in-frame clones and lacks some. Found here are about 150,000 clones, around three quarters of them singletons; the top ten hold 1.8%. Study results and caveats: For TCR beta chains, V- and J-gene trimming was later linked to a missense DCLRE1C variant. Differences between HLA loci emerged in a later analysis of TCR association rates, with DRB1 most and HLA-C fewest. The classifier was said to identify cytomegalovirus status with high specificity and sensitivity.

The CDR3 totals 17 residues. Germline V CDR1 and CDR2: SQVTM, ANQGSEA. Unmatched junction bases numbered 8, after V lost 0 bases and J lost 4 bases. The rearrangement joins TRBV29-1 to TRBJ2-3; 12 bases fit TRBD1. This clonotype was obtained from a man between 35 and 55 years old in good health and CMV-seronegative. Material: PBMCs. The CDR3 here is CSVEDLAGTGGADTQYF. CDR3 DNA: TGCAGCGTTGAAGATCTTGCCGGGACAGGGGGCGCAGATACGCAGTATTTT.